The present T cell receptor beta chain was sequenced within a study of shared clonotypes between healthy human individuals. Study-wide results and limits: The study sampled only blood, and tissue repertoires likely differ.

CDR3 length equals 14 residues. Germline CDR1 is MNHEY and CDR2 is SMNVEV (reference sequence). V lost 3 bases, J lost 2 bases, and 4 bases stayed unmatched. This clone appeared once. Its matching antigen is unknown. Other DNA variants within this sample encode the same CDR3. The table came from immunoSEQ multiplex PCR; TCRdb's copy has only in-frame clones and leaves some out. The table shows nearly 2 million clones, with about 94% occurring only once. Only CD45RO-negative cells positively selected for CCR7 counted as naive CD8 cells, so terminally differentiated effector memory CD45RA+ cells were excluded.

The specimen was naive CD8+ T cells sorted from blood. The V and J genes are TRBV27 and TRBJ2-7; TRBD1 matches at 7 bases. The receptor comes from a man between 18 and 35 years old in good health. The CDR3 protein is CASSFGDSPYEQYF. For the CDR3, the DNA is TGTGCCAGCAGTTTCGGGGACAGTCCCTACGAGCAGTACTTC.